The rows below give T cell receptor beta chains drawn from one sample of a study of Ad26.COV2.S vaccination and SARS-CoV-2 variants. Measured with immunoSEQ multiplex PCR; TCRdb has only the in-frame clones, and not every one. The repertoire holds under 95,000 clones, with roughly 84% as singletons. The source material was peripheral blood, sampled after recovery from COVID-19. These receptor sequences come from a human donor who had recovered from COVID-19. CDR3s include the opening cysteine and the closing phenylalanine or tryptophan. Each record gives: V gene, D gene, J gene, clone size, CDR3 DNA, CDR3 protein. A D gene is named only where the DNA matches it firmly. Rows may omit the clone size; those that give it use once, few, many or a size class.

v_gene: TRBV25-1
d_gene: .
j_gene: TRBJ2-5
abundance: .
CDR3nt: TGTGCCAGCAGTGAATATTTAGGGGCAGTACCAGAGACCCAGTACTTC
CDR3aa: CASSEYLGAVPETQYF

v_gene: TRBV12-3/TRBV12-4
d_gene: .
j_gene: TRBJ1-1
abundance: .
CDR3nt: TGTGCCAGCGGCGTATCCCTGAACACTGAAGCTTTCTTT
CDR3aa: CASGVSLNTEAFF

v_gene: TRBV7-2
d_gene: .
j_gene: TRBJ2-2
abundance: .
CDR3nt: TGTGCCAGCAGCCCCCGGGGCCCGAACACCGGGGAGCTGTTTTTT
CDR3aa: CASSPRGPNTGELFF

v_gene: TRBV5-5
d_gene: TRBD1
j_gene: TRBJ1-1
abundance: .
CDR3nt: TGTGCCAGCAGCTCAGTCCCAGGGGGGAGGACTGAAGCTTTCTTT
CDR3aa: CASSSVPGGRTEAFF

v_gene: TRBV9
d_gene: .
j_gene: TRBJ2-1
abundance: .
CDR3nt: TGTGCCAGCAGCGAGACTCCGTTGTGGGAGCAGTTCTTC
CDR3aa: CASSETPLWEQFF

v_gene: TRBV18
d_gene: .
j_gene: TRBJ2-7
abundance: .
CDR3nt: TGTGCCAGCTCACCCTCGTCGATCTCCTACGAGCAGTACTTC
CDR3aa: CASSPSSISYEQYF

v_gene: TRBV7-2
d_gene: .
j_gene: TRBJ2-1
abundance: .
CDR3nt: TGTGCCAGCAGCTTAGCGGGTACTAGAGCTAATAATGAGCAGTTCTTC
CDR3aa: CASSLAGTRANNEQFF

v_gene: TRBV6-5
d_gene: .
j_gene: TRBJ1-2
abundance: .
CDR3nt: TGTGCCAGCAGGGAGCCGGAGGGCTGGAGCTATGGCTACACCTTC
CDR3aa: CASREPEGWSYGYTF

v_gene: TRBV7-8
d_gene: .
j_gene: TRBJ1-5
abundance: .
CDR3nt: TGTGCCAGCAGCACCCCGGGGCATAGCAATCAGCCCCAGCATTTT
CDR3aa: CASSTPGHSNQPQHF

v_gene: TRBV27
d_gene: .
j_gene: TRBJ1-6
abundance: medium-sized
CDR3nt: TGTGCCAGCAGTTTCAGGGGTGGATCACCCCTCCACTTT
CDR3aa: CASSFRGGSPLHF

v_gene: TRBV27
d_gene: .
j_gene: TRBJ1-3
abundance: .
CDR3nt: TGTGCCAGCAGTCCCTTGGGTGACAGCTCTGGAAACACCATATATTTT
CDR3aa: CASSPLGDSSGNTIYF

v_gene: TRBV5-3
d_gene: .
j_gene: TRBJ2-7
abundance: .
CDR3nt: TGTGCCAGAAGCTTCTTTCCTGGTATCGAGCAGTACTTC
CDR3aa: CARSFFPGIEQYF

v_gene: TRBV6-4
d_gene: .
j_gene: TRBJ2-2
abundance: .
CDR3nt: TGTGCCAGCAGTGACACATCCACCGGGGAGCTGTTTTTT
CDR3aa: CASSDTSTGELFF

v_gene: TRBV5-1
d_gene: .
j_gene: TRBJ1-1
abundance: .
CDR3nt: TGCGCCAGCAGCTTGGCCGGGGGGGAAAACACTGAAGCTTTCTTT
CDR3aa: CASSLAGGENTEAFF

v_gene: TRBV5-4
d_gene: .
j_gene: TRBJ2-1
abundance: .
CDR3nt: TGTGCCAGCAGCTTGGAGCAAAGCTCCTACAATGAGCAGTTCTTC
CDR3aa: CASSLEQSSYNEQFF

v_gene: TRBV4-3
d_gene: .
j_gene: TRBJ1-4
abundance: once
CDR3nt: TGCGCCAGCAGCCAAGATACAGGGAGTAATGAAAAACTGTTTTTT
CDR3aa: CASSQDTGSNEKLFF